One sample yielded the 24 T cell receptor beta chains listed below, sequenced in a study of blood T cell repertoires in COVID-19. Profiled with immunoSEQ multiplex PCR; TCRdb holds only in-frame clones, not every one. The repertoire consists of 210,000 or so clones, with 83% occurring once and the leading ten covering 4.8%. The sequenced material came from PBMCs or T cells enriched from blood (not recorded which). The receptors stem from a woman aged 50 to 60 who had been exposed to COVID-19.

V is TRBV5-1 and J is TRBJ2-5; D perhaps matches TRBD1 (8 bases). Germline loops: CDR1 SGHRS, CDR2 YFSETQ. V lost 4 bases and J 5 bases, leaving 27 bases between the germline ends. CDR3 length: 18 residues. As DNA, the CDR3 is TGCGCCAGCAGCCTGTATCTACAGGGGGGGGGATCGTTCGAGACCCAGTACTTC. Translation gives CASSLYLQGGGSFETQYF. The variable domain in full, with the rest retrieved from reference TRBV5-1 and TRBJ2-5, is KAGVTQTPRYLIKTRGQQVTLSCSPISGHRSVSWYQQTPGQGLQFLFEYFSETQRNKGNFPGRFSGRQFSNSRSEMNVSTLELGDSALYLCASSLYLQGGGSFETQYFGPGTRLLVL.

DNA for the CDR3: TGTGCCAGCAGCGTAGCAATGACTAGTGCCGATACGCAGTATTTT. Translated: CASSVAMTSADTQYF. The chain carries TRBV9 and TRBJ2-3; D is possibly TRBD2 (6 bases). CDR1 and CDR2 from the germline V gene are SGDLS and YYNGEE. CDR3 length: 15 residues. V dropped 0 bases and J dropped 6 bases, with 14 bases sitting between them.

This chain links TRBV19 with TRBJ1-5, with TRBD1 identical over 7 bases. CDR3 length: 17 amino acids. With V trimmed by 2 bases and J by 0 bases, 7 bases remained unmatched. CDR1 and CDR2 from the germline V gene are LNHDA and SQIVND (reference sequence). The CDR3 bases are TGTGCCAGTAGTATACCCCAGGGGACAGCTAGCAATCAGCCCCAGCATTTT. Protein sequence: CASSIPQGTASNQPQHF.

CDR3 sequence: CASSFGYRGSYEQYF. In nucleotides, the CDR3 is TGTGCCAGCAGCTTTGGGTACCGGGGGTCCTACGAGCAGTACTTC. This chain joins TRBV5-6 and TRBJ2-7; TRBD2 might be the D (6 bases). Trimming cost V 2 bases and J 1 base, with 13 bases left between them. CDR3 length: 15 amino acids. CDR1 SGHDT and CDR2 YYEEEE come from the germline V gene.

V and J are TRBV5-1 and TRBJ2-1; perhaps TRBD2 as D (5 bases). V was clipped by 0 bases and J by 9 bases, with 10 bases between them. This CDR3 is built from 13 residues. Germline-derived CDR1 and CDR2 are SGHRS and YFSETQ. DNA of the CDR3: TGCGCCAGCAGCTTGGCGGGGTCCGGTGAGCAGTTCTTC. It specifies CASSLAGSGEQFF. Full variable domain (rest looked up from reference TRBV5-1 and TRBJ2-1): KAGVTQTPRYLIKTRGQQVTLSCSPISGHRSVSWYQQTPGQGLQFLFEYFSETQRNKGNFPGRFSGRQFSNSRSEMNVSTLELGDSALYLCASSLAGSGEQFFGPGTRLTVL.

The chain recombines TRBV15 with TRBJ1-5; no definite D call. V was trimmed by 6 bases and J by 5 bases, leaving 8 bases between them. Germline V gives CDR1 LNHNV, CDR2 YYDKDF (reference sequence). CDR3 length: 12 residues. In DNA form, the CDR3 reads TGTGCCACCAGTGCGGCAGATCAGCCCCAGCATTTT. Protein sequence: CATSAADQPQHF.

There are a few counts of this clone. CDR3 residues: CAISRREWGEQYF. The CDR3 DNA sequence: TGTGCCATCAGTCGGCGGGAATGGGGGGAGCAGTACTTC. The chain uses TRBV10-3 and TRBJ2-7, with D perhaps matching TRBD2 (6 bases). Germline V gene sequence: CDR1 ENHRY, CDR2 SYGVKD. The CDR3 is 13 amino acids. V shed 5 bases and J shed 7 bases, with 15 bases lying between them.

The gene calls are TRBV7-2 and TRBJ2-3; unclear D gene. The CDR3 sequence is 12 residues long. Germline V gene data show CDR1 as SGHTA and CDR2 as FQGNSA. Trimming removed 6 bases from V and 5 bases from J, with 9 bases in between. The CDR3 here is CASSPLRDTQYF. The CDR3 DNA follows: TGTGCCAGCAGTCCCTTGAGAGATACGCAGTATTTT. Supplemented by reference TRBV7-2 and TRBJ2-3, the full variable domain reads GAGVSQSPSNKVTEKGKDVELRCDPISGHTALYWYRQSLGQGLEFLIYFQGNSAPDKSGLPSDRFSAERTGGSVSTLTIQRTQQEDSAVYLCASSPLRDTQYFGPGTRLTVL.

The chain couples TRBV19 to TRBJ1-5; TRBD1 matches at 8 bases. Germline lookup yields CDR1 LNHDA and CDR2 SQIVND (reference sequence). The trim removed 5 bases at V and 6 bases at J, leaving 9 bases unmatched. The CDR3 contains 15 residues. The CDR3 DNA is TGTGCCAGTAGTGCCGGACAGGGCGGCGGTCAGCCCCAGCATTTT. This sequence encodes CASSAGQGGGQPQHF.

The table lists this clone with a few counts. The gene calls are TRBV10-2 and TRBJ2-1; 14 bases are a match to TRBD2. V lost 4 bases and J lost 8; bases outside the gene matches: 4. Germline loops: CDR1 WSHSY, CDR2 SAAADI. The CDR3 covers 15 residues. The CDR3 nucleotides are TGCGCCAGCAGTGGACTAGCGGGGGGGCCCCATGAGCAGTTCTTC. This gives the protein CASSGLAGGPHEQFF.

The genes are TRBV7-3 and TRBJ1-1; the D is unclear. Germline assignment: CDR1 SGHTA and CDR2 FQGTGA. CDR3 length: 13 amino acids. V was clipped by 4 bases and J by 0 bases, with 6 bases between them. Written as DNA, the CDR3 is TGTGCCAGCAGCTCAAGCATGAACACTGAAGCTTTCTTT. The encoded protein is CASSSSMNTEAFF.

The count of this clone is one. V usage is TRBV27 and J usage is TRBJ1-1; 10 bases map to TRBD1. Germline trimming cut 5 bases from V and 6 bases from J; bases unmatched to any gene: 6. This CDR3 has 14 residues. Germline V gene data show CDR1 as MNHEY and CDR2 as SMNVEV (reference sequence). CDR3: CASSARDRGAEAFF. CDR3 sequence (DNA): TGTGCCAGCAGTGCCCGGGACAGGGGTGCTGAAGCTTTCTTT.

V usage is TRBV7-9 and J usage is TRBJ2-3, with TRBD1 matching 8 bases. Unmatched junction bases numbered 4, after V lost 0 bases and J lost 5 bases. The CDR3 spans 15 residues. Per the germline V gene, CDR1 is SEHNR and CDR2 is FQNEAQ (reference sequence). In DNA, the CDR3 is TGTGCCAGCAGCTTAGCCCTAGGACAGGGAGATACGCAGTATTTT. Translation gives CASSLALGQGDTQYF.

This rearrangement joins TRBV28 to TRBJ2-3, with 8 bases aligning to TRBD1. Germline V gene sequence: CDR1 MDHEN, CDR2 SYDVKM. J gave up 10 bases and V 4 bases, and 16 bases lay outside the gene matches. The CDR3 consists of 16 residues. The CDR3 region is CASSSPGQDFLGSQYF. The DNA of the CDR3 is TGTGCCAGCAGTTCCCCGGGACAGGACTTTCTCGGGTCGCAGTATTTT.

The chain uses TRBV27 and TRBJ1-5, with 7 positions matching TRBD1. Per germline, CDR1 MNHEY and CDR2 SMNVEV (reference sequence). The trim removed 6 bases at V and 2 bases at J, leaving 4 bases unmatched. The CDR3 spans 14 residues. CDR3 region: CASRLTGRNQPQHF. The CDR3 DNA follows: TGTGCCAGCAGACTGACAGGGCGCAATCAGCCCCAGCATTTT.

The chain carries TRBV7-8 and TRBJ1-1, with no clear D. This CDR3 region has 17 residues. Deletions cut 1 base from V and 1 base from J, with 16 bases between. The germline V gene encodes CDR1 SGHVS and CDR2 FQNEAQ. DNA of the CDR3: TGTGCCAGCAGCTTAGGAGCAATATGGGCAGAGAACACTGAAGCTTTCTTT. It yields the protein CASSLGAIWAENTEAFF.

Only a few counts were recorded for this clone. The chain links TRBV6-5 to TRBJ1-2, with TRBD1 as a possible D gene (5 bases). Trimming removed 5 bases from V and 8 bases from J, with 18 bases in between. CDR3 length: 14 amino acids. Per the germline V gene, CDR1 is MNHEY and CDR2 is SVGAGI. The CDR3 DNA reads TGTGCCAGCAGTATCGATTGGGGTCAGGGCGGCTACACCTTC. Residues: CASSIDWGQGGYTF.

CDR3 nucleotide sequence: TGTGCCAGCAGTGACCTCTACAGGGGAGACACTGAAGCTTTCTTT. Its translation is CASSDLYRGDTEAFF. J is TRBJ1-1 and V is TRBV6-1, with 7 bases aligning to TRBD1. The V segment lost 3 bases and the J segment 3 bases; nucleotides outside the gene matches: 7. This CDR3 comprises 15 residues. Germline CDR1 reads MNHNS; CDR2 reads SASEGT.

V gene TRBV7-8 combines with J gene TRBJ2-3; TRBD2 matches at 10 bases. CDR1 SGHVS and CDR2 FQNEAQ come from the germline V gene. The CDR3 has 16 residues. With V trimmed by 3 bases and J by 2 bases, 5 bases remained unmatched. The CDR3 sequence: CASSLLLAGNTDTQYF. The CDR3 coding sequence is TGTGCCAGCAGCTTGTTACTAGCGGGGAACACAGATACGCAGTATTTT.

J is TRBJ1-2 and V is TRBV7-2; possible D gene TRBD1, 5 bases. The V end lost 4 bases, the J end lost 2 bases, and 11 bases lay between the germline ends. CDR1 SGHTA and CDR2 FQGNSA come from the germline V gene. This CDR3 region has 14 residues. In nucleotides, the CDR3 is TGTGCCAGCAGCTCAGCCGGGGGAAACTATGGCTACACCTTC. Protein: CASSSAGGNYGYTF.

This clone was recorded a few times. The rearrangement joins TRBV5-6 to TRBJ1-1; 8 positions agree with TRBD1. V trimming: 1 base; J trimming: 8 bases; junction bases outside the gene matches: 7. The length of the CDR3 is 14 residues. Germline V CDR1 and CDR2: SGHDT, YYEEEE. CDR3 in amino acids: CASSLIDRDREAFF. The CDR3 nucleotides read TGTGCCAGCAGCTTGATAGATCGGGACAGGGAAGCTTTCTTT.

V and J are TRBV29-1 and TRBJ2-7; D call uncertain. CDR1 is SQVTM, CDR2 ANQGSEA, per germline. CDR3 size: 11 residues. Trimming removed 6 bases from V and 6 bases from J, with 12 bases in between. The CDR3 protein is CSVIWLFEQYF. The CDR3 nucleotides are TGCAGCGTAATTTGGCTGTTCGAGCAGTACTTC.

J is TRBJ1-1 and V is TRBV12-3 or TRBV12-4; the D gene is possibly TRBD1 (5 bases). The length of the CDR3 is 13 residues. Deletions cut 2 bases from V and 4 bases from J, with 8 bases between. The CDR3 loop reads CASSLLRGTEAFF. The CDR3 DNA is TGTGCCAGCAGTTTACTAAGGGGCACTGAAGCTTTCTTT.

This chain links TRBV30 with TRBJ2-3; a possible D gene is TRBD2 (6 bases). With 0 bases removed from V and 3 bases from J, the gap between germline ends came to 10 bases. This CDR3 spans 14 amino acids. The germline V gene encodes CDR1 GTSNPN and CDR2 SVGIG (reference sequence). The CDR3 DNA follows: TGTGCCTGGAGTGTTGGGGGGTTGACAGATACGCAGTATTTT. It specifies CAWSVGGLTDTQYF.